This T cell receptor beta chain was documented in a study of shared clonotypes between healthy human individuals. The germline V gene has CDR1 SGHDT and CDR2 YYEEEE. The CDR3 extends over 15 amino acids. Between the trimmed V and J ends, which lost 0 bases and 0 bases, there was a span of 10 bases. In regard to this clone: The antigen is not known.

For each subset, genomic DNA was distributed in equal portions over several immunoSEQ plates. As processed by the authors: Owing to the provision of junction-only sequences devoid of quality scores by immunoSEQ, filtering differed. Sequencing used immunoSEQ multiplex PCR; TCRdb keeps in-frame clones, though not all of them. V and J calls and clone size are those listed in that table; D and trimming were worked out from the DNA. Of fewer than 700,000 clones listed, roughly four fifths are singletons. Notes on the study in general: Among donors, the sharing of clonotypes was expected to be influenced by sequencing depth.

The sequenced material came from PBMCs. V is TRBV5-6 and J is TRBJ2-7; D might be TRBD1 (5 bases). The TCR was taken from a woman aged 40 to 55 in good health. Some clones in this sample may be carry-over from other donors' samples. This CDR3 is CASSLDPGLSYEQYF. The DNA of the CDR3 is TGTGCCAGCAGCTTGGATCCAGGGCTCTCCTACGAGCAGTACTTC.